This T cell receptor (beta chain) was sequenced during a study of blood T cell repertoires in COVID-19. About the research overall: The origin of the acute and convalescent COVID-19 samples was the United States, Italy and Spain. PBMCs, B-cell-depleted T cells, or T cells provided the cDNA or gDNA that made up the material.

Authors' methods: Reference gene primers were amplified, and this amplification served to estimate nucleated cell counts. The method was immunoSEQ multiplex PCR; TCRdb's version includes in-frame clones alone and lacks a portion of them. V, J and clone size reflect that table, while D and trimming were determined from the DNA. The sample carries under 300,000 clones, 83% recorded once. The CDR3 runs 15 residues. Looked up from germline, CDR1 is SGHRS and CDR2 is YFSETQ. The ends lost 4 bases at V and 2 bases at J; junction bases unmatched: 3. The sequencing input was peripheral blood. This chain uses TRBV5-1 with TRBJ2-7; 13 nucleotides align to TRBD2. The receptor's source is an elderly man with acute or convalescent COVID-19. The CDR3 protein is CASSIGLAGAYEQYF. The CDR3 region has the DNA TGCGCCAGCAGCATCGGACTAGCGGGGGCCTACGAGCAGTACTTC.